These 6 T cell receptor beta chains originate from one sample sequenced in a study of cytomegalovirus exposure and HLA in healthy donors. Researchers ran the PCR with 60 Vbeta and 13 Jbeta primers. The data were produced by immunoSEQ multiplex PCR, yet TCRdb's version contains in-frame clones alone and is incomplete. The data contain about 120,000 clones, approximately 71% of them singletons. Sample: PBMCs. All receptors derive from a woman between 50 and 59 years old in good health and CMV-seronegative.

This clone was seen once. The CDR3 sequence is CASSLGQGFGDQPQHF. CDR3 nucleotides: TGTGCCAGCAGCTTAGGACAGGGGTTTGGGGATCAGCCCCAGCATTTT. The rearrangement joins TRBV7-9 to TRBJ1-5, with TRBD1 identical over 8 bases. The ends lost 1 base at V and 5 bases at J; junction bases unmatched: 7. The CDR3 totals 16 residues. In germline, CDR1 is SEHNR, CDR2 FQNEAQ (reference sequence). Based on the CDR3 plus reference TRBV7-9 and TRBJ1-5, the full variable domain is DTGVSQNPRHKITKRGQNVTFRCDPISEHNRLYWYRQTLGQGPEFLTYFQNEAQLEKSRLLSDRFSAERPKGSFSTLEIQRTEQGDSAMYLCASSLGQGFGDQPQHFGDGTRLSIL.

The sample holds many counts of this clone. The chain is built from TRBV29-1 and TRBJ2-1; tentative D call: TRBD2 (6 bases). Germline CDR1 and CDR2: SQVTM and ANQGSEA. The CDR3 covers 12 residues. Trimming shortened V by 5 bases and J by 10 bases, and 15 bases separated the two germline ends. The CDR3 sequence: CSVQRDSPEQFF. In DNA form, the CDR3 reads TGCAGCGTTCAAAGGGACTCCCCGGAGCAGTTCTTC.

J is TRBJ2-3 and V is TRBV7-3, with D perhaps TRBD2 (7 bases). The ends were cut back, 3 bases at V and 4 bases at J, with 14 bases in the middle. This CDR3 has 15 residues. Germline CDR1 SGHTA, CDR2 FQGTGA. The CDR3, as DNA: TGTGCCAGCAGCTTTGAGGGCGGGGGCCCAGATACGCAGTATTTT. It translates to CASSFEGGGPDTQYF.

This chain connects TRBV7-2 to TRBJ2-1, with TRBD2 matching 12 bases. CDR1 is SGHTA and CDR2 is FQGNSA in the germline V gene. The CDR3 runs to 15 residues. With 8 bases clipped from V and 6 bases from J, the junction kept 8 bases outside the gene matches. This CDR3 reads CASSAPGLAGNEQFF. The DNA for the CDR3 is TGTGCCAGCTCAGCCCCGGGACTAGCGGGCAATGAGCAGTTCTTC.

This clone has more than one count but fewer than ten. The chain is built from TRBV7-9 and TRBJ2-7; 7 bases map to TRBD2. V shed 7 bases and J 4 bases; nucleotides not matched to a gene: 13. Germline assignment: CDR1 SEHNR and CDR2 FQNEAQ (reference sequence). The CDR3 consists of 15 residues. The CDR3 spells CASTDGGGRAYEQYF. The CDR3 nucleotides read TGTGCCAGCACCGATGGTGGCGGGAGAGCTTACGAGCAGTACTTC.

This clone has just one count. V gene TRBV27 combines with J gene TRBJ2-6; tentative D call: TRBD2 (5 bases). The germline V and J ends were trimmed by 1 base and 2 bases, with 6 bases remaining between them. CDR1 is MNHEY, CDR2 SMNVEV, per germline (reference sequence). This CDR3 is built from 15 residues. The CDR3 nucleotides are TGTGCCAGCAGTTTATTGGGAGCTGGGGCCAACGTCCTGACTTTC. Protein: CASSLLGAGANVLTF.